These 19 T cell receptor beta chains share one sample of origin, sequenced in a study of cytomegalovirus exposure and HLA in healthy donors. Primers for the PCR totalled 60 Vbeta and 13 Jbeta. TCRdb keeps only in-frame clones here, not all; method: immunoSEQ multiplex PCR. The table shows some 190,000 clones, with roughly 82% occurring only once. Material: PBMCs. These receptors were obtained from a man aged 35-49 years in good health and CMV-seronegative.

The chain has TRBV4-1 and TRBJ1-2; 7 positions match TRBD1. V lost 0 bases to trimming and J lost 4 bases; unmatched junction nucleotides: 14. CDR3 size: 18 residues. Germline loops: CDR1 MGHRA, CDR2 YSYEKL. DNA of the CDR3: TGCGCCAGCAGCCAAGATTCGGGACAGACCCTCGGCACCTATGGCTACACCTTC. It is translated as CASSQDSGQTLGTYGYTF.

This chain links TRBV7-6 with TRBJ1-1; 7 nucleotides agree with TRBD1. V was clipped by 6 bases and J by 4 bases; unmatched bases: 5. The CDR3 loop spans 13 amino acids. Germline V lookup: CDR1 SGHVS, CDR2 FNYEAQ. The CDR3 here is CASSRQGATEAFF. The CDR3 nucleotides read TGTGCCAGCAGTCGACAGGGTGCCACTGAAGCTTTCTTT.

The chain has TRBV5-4 and TRBJ2-6; D is unclear. The ends were cut back, 4 bases at V and 1 base at J, with 3 bases in the middle. CDR3 length: 13 residues. Looked up from germline, CDR1 is SGHNT and CDR2 is YYREEE (reference sequence). The DNA for the CDR3 is TGTGCCAGCAGCCCGTCTGGGGCCAACGTCCTGACTTTC. Residues: CASSPSGANVLTF.

As concerns this clone: A read error may produce the germline difference seen at one junction end. V is TRBV7-9 and J is TRBJ2-5; 12 bases line up with TRBD1. CDR3 size: 16 residues. CDR1 SEHNR and CDR2 FQNEAQ come from the germline V gene (reference sequence). The CDR3 loop reads CSSSPTGTGGAETQYF. The CDR3, as DNA: TGTTCCAGCAGTCCTACCGGGACAGGGGGCGCGGAGACCCAGTACTTC.

This chain links TRBV11-2 with TRBJ1-4; 11 bases agree with TRBD1. The germline V gene has CDR1 SGHAT and CDR2 FQNNGV. The V gene end was trimmed by 1 base and the J gene end by 6 bases; junction bases not matched to a gene: 4. The CDR3 is 16 amino acids. CDR3 protein: CASSLVPGQGDEKLFF. CDR3 nucleotide sequence: TGTGCCAGCAGCTTAGTCCCGGGACAGGGGGATGAAAAACTGTTTTTT.

The chain combines TRBV14 with TRBJ2-7; TRBD1 matches 7 bases. The CDR3 has 13 residues. Unmatched junction bases numbered 11, after V lost 5 bases and J lost 10 bases. Per the germline V gene, CDR1 is SGHDN and CDR2 is FVKESK. CDR3 nucleotides: TGTGCCAGCAGCTCCAAGCCCGGACAGGAACAGTACTTC. Its translation is CASSSKPGQEQYF.

The chain is built from TRBV7-6 and TRBJ2-2; TRBD2 matches 14 bases. Germline values: CDR1 SGHVS, CDR2 FNYEAQ. V shed 3 bases and J 0 bases; nucleotides not matched to a gene: 0. This CDR3 comprises 17 residues. CDR3 sequence reads: CASSLGLAGANTGELFF. CDR3 in DNA: TGTGCCAGCAGCTTGGGACTAGCGGGAGCGAACACCGGGGAGCTGTTTTTT.

A word on this clone: At one end, the junction sequence differs from germline, possibly due to a read error. The chain is built from TRBV7-7 and TRBJ2-1; 8 nucleotides agree with TRBD2. Germline CDR1 reads SSHAT; CDR2 reads FNYEAQ (reference sequence). The CDR3 is 15 amino acids. CDR3 DNA: TGTGCTAGCAGCTCAACTAGCGGTACCTACAATGAGCAGTTCTTC. Translated, it gives CASSSTSGTYNEQFF. Complete variable domain (other parts from reference TRBV7-7 and TRBJ2-1): GAGVSQSPRYKVTKRGQDVTLRCDPISSHATLYWYQQALGQGPEFLTYFNYEAQPDKSGLPSDRFSAERPEGSISTLTIQRTEQRDSAMYRCASSSTSGTYNEQFFGPGTRLTVL.

The CDR3 reads CASTPSKGLGTDTQYF. CDR3 in DNA: TGCGCCAGCACCCCTTCAAAGGGGCTGGGGACAGATACGCAGTATTTT. This rearrangement joins TRBV5-1 to TRBJ2-3; D perhaps matches TRBD1 (5 bases). This CDR3 spans 16 amino acids. Germline V gives CDR1 SGHRS, CDR2 YFSETQ. The V end lost 6 bases, the J end lost 3 bases, and 20 bases lay between the germline ends.

The chain is built from TRBV11-3 and TRBJ2-7; D perhaps matches TRBD2 (6 bases). The V end lost 4 bases, the J end lost 5 bases, and 15 bases lay between the germline ends. CDR1 SGHNT and CDR2 YENEEA come from the germline V gene. The CDR3 has 14 residues. CDR3 protein: CASSSSGARDEQYF. DNA of the CDR3: TGTGCCAGCAGCTCCTCGGGAGCCCGAGACGAGCAGTACTTC.

V is TRBV29-1 and J is TRBJ1-5; TRBD1 aligns across 8 bases. Losses at the gene ends were 4 bases for V and 2 bases for J; bases not matched to a gene: 4. This CDR3 has 14 residues. Germline V lookup: CDR1 SQVTM, CDR2 ANQGSEA. The CDR3: CSVAGGGRNQPQHF. The CDR3 bases are TGCAGCGTTGCAGGGGGCGGCCGCAATCAGCCCCAGCATTTT.

This sequence joins TRBV28 and TRBJ2-1; TRBD2 agrees at 11 bases. Trimming took 3 bases from V and 5 from J; bases not matched to a gene: 3. CDR3 length: 15 residues. Looked up from germline, CDR1 is MDHEN and CDR2 is SYDVKM. The CDR3 reads CASSLVLAGDNEQFF. The CDR3 bases are TGTGCCAGCAGTTTGGTACTAGCGGGAGACAATGAGCAGTTCTTC.

The chain couples TRBV28 to TRBJ2-1; a weak D match, TRBD2 (5 bases). This CDR3 spans 14 amino acids. The ends were cut back, 5 bases at V and 4 bases at J, with 12 bases in the middle. Germline CDR1 MDHEN, CDR2 SYDVKM. The CDR3 nucleotides are TGTGCCAGCAGTGGAACGAGCGGATACAATGAGCAGTTCTTC. This translates into CASSGTSGYNEQFF.

The chain combines TRBV5-8 with TRBJ1-5, with D possibly TRBD1 on 6 matching bases. This CDR3 is 16 amino acids long. Germline CDR1 reads SGHTS; CDR2 reads YDEGEE. V lost 0 bases and J lost 2, with 12 bases in between. The CDR3 bases are TGTGCCAGCAGCTTGGCCGTTGGGGGCGGCAATCAGCCCCAGCATTTT. Amino acid sequence: CASSLAVGGGNQPQHF. Full variable domain (rest looked up from reference TRBV5-8 and TRBJ1-5): EAGVTQSPTHLIKTRGQQATLRCSPISGHTSVYWYQQALGLGLQFLLWYDEGEERNRGNFPPRFSGRQFPNYSSELNVNALELEDSALYLCASSLAVGGGNQPQHFGDGTRLSIL.

In its sample, this clone was seen a few times. Other DNA sequences in the same sample also yield this CDR3. The CDR3 loop reads CASSLATSGASRNTQYF. The DNA of the CDR3 is TGTGCCAGCAGCTTAGCGACTAGCGGGGCTTCACGTAATACGCAGTATTTT. V and J are TRBV7-9 and TRBJ2-3, with 11 positions matching TRBD2. The ends lost 0 bases at V and 7 bases at J; junction bases unmatched: 9. Germline CDR1 SEHNR, CDR2 FQNEAQ (reference sequence). The CDR3 is made up of 17 amino acids.

The chain joins TRBV7-2 to TRBJ2-1; a weak D match, TRBD2 (6 bases). This CDR3 is 17 amino acids long. Per the germline V gene, CDR1 is SGHTA and CDR2 is FQGNSA. Trimming stripped 2 bases from V and 1 base from J, with 15 bases between. CDR3 DNA sequence: TGTGCCAGCAGCTTATATGCGGGATCCTCTTCCTACAATGAGCAGTTCTTC. It is translated as CASSLYAGSSSYNEQFF. The full variable domain, completed using reference TRBV7-2 and TRBJ2-1, is GAGVSQSPSNKVTEKGKDVELRCDPISGHTALYWYRQSLGQGLEFLIYFQGNSAPDKSGLPSDRFSAERTGGSVSTLTIQRTQQEDSAVYLCASSLYAGSSSYNEQFFGPGTRLTVL.

The rearrangement links TRBV7-6 to TRBJ1-3; D uncertain. Germline V gene sequence: CDR1 SGHVS, CDR2 FNYEAQ. The CDR3 runs 12 residues. Deletions cut 4 bases from V and 4 bases from J, with 5 bases between. The CDR3 nucleotides are TGTGCCAGCAGCTCCATCGGAAACACCATATATTTT. Its protein product is CASSSIGNTIYF.

This clone was seen more than once but under ten times. V and J are TRBV5-4 and TRBJ1-1; TRBD1 matches at 7 bases. This CDR3 spans 14 amino acids. CDR1 SGHNT and CDR2 YYREEE come from the germline V gene (reference sequence). V lost 4 bases, J lost 2 bases, and 5 bases stayed unmatched. CDR3 in amino acids: CASSIGTANTEAFF. Written as DNA, the CDR3 is TGTGCCAGCAGCATAGGGACAGCAAACACTGAAGCTTTCTTT.

The chain couples TRBV6-5 to TRBJ2-3, with D uncertain. CDR1 is MNHEY and CDR2 is SVGAGI in the germline V gene. V lost 8 bases and J 0 bases, leaving 3 bases between the germline ends. This CDR3 comprises 11 residues. In nucleotides, the CDR3 is TGTGCCAGCTCTAGCACAGATACGCAGTATTTT. It translates to CASSSTDTQYF.